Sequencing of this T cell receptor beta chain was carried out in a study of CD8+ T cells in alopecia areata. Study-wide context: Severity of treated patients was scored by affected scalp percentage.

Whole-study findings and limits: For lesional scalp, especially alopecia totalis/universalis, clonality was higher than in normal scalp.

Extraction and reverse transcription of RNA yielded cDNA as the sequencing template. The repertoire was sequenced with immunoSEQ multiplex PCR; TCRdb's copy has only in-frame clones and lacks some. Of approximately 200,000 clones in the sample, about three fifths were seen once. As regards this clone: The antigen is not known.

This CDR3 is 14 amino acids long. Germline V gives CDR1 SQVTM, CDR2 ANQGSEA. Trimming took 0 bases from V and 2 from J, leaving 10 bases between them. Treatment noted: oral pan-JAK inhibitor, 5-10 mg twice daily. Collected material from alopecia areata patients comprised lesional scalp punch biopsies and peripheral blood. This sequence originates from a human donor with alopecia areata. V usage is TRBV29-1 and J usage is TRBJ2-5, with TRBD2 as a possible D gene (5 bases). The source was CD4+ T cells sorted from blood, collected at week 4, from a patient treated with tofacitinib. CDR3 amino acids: CSVEDGLGQETQYF. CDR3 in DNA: TGCAGCGTTGAAGACGGACTGGGACAAGAGACCCAGTACTTC.